This T cell receptor beta chain was documented in a study of T cell responses to AZD1222 COVID-19 vaccine. The CDR3 spans 15 residues. In germline, CDR1 is MDHEN, CDR2 SYDVKM. The ends were cut back, 4 bases at V and 6 bases at J, with 16 bases in the middle. Assay: immunoSEQ multiplex PCR; the TCRdb copy retains only in-frame clones and omits some. Among 100,000 to 150,000 clones listed, roughly 90% were seen once. The chain couples TRBV28 to TRBJ1-5; D perhaps matches TRBD1 (6 bases). The sequence was collected from an adult in good health. The sequencing here drew on peripheral blood, taken on day 0 of AZD1222 vaccination. For the CDR3, the DNA is TGTGCCAGCAGTTCTACGGGGGCGGGTAGTCAGCCCCAGCATTTT. Its protein product is CASSSTGAGSQPQHF.